The rows below give T cell receptor beta chains drawn from one sample of a study of blood T cell repertoires in COVID-19. Sequencing used immunoSEQ multiplex PCR; TCRdb keeps in-frame clones, though not all of them. The data hold over 300,000 clones, with over 75% observed a single time. Sequences were obtained from PBMCs or T cells enriched from blood (not recorded which). Source of these receptors: a woman between 25 and 40 years old with acute COVID-19. Both conserved end residues are part of each CDR3. Each record gives: V gene, D gene, J gene, clone size, CDR3 length, CDR3 DNA, CDR3 protein. D genes are given only for firm matches. Size tells how often a clone was seen (once, few, many) or the class of an expanded clone, and some rows leave it out.

V: TRBV27
D: TRBD2
J: TRBJ2-5
size: .
length: 15
DNA: TGTGCCAGCAGTCAAAAGCGGGGGGTCCAAGAGACCCAGTACTTC
CDR3: CASSQKRGVQETQYF

V: TRBV3-1/TRBV3-2
D: .
J: TRBJ2-7
size: .
length: 15
DNA: TGTGCCAGCAGCCCCGGTTCCTCAGTCGGGTACGAGCAGTACTTC
CDR3: CASSPGSSVGYEQYF

V: TRBV11-2
D: .
J: TRBJ2-7
size: .
length: 15
DNA: TGTGCCAGCAGCTTAGACGACAGGTCACCCTACGAGCAGTACTTC
CDR3: CASSLDDRSPYEQYF

V: TRBV12-3/TRBV12-4
D: .
J: TRBJ2-7
size: once
length: 12
DNA: TGTGCCAGCAGTTTGTCACAGTGGCAGCAGTACTTC
CDR3: CASSLSQWQQYF

V: TRBV7-2
D: .
J: TRBJ2-3
size: .
length: 17
DNA: TGTGCCAGCAGCTCCCTAGGAATCCAGGGAGGTGAAGATACGCAGTATTTT
CDR3: CASSSLGIQGGEDTQYF

V: TRBV18
D: TRBD1
J: TRBJ1-1
size: .
length: 17
DNA: TGTGCCAGCTCACCCCAACGTCAGACAGGGATGAACACTGAAGCTTTCTTT
CDR3: CASSPQRQTGMNTEAFF

V: TRBV18
D: .
J: TRBJ2-7
size: .
length: 13
DNA: TGTGCCAGCTCACCGGGACACTTGTACGAGCAGTACTTC
CDR3: CASSPGHLYEQYF

V: TRBV6-5
D: .
J: TRBJ1-2
size: .
length: 14
DNA: TGTGCCAGCAGTTACTCGTCAGCTAACTATGGCTACACCTTC
CDR3: CASSYSSANYGYTF

V: TRBV29-1
D: TRBD2
J: TRBJ2-1
size: .
length: 14
DNA: TGCAGCGCACCTAGCGGGGGTGCCTACAATGAGCAGTTCTTC
CDR3: CSAPSGGAYNEQFF

V: TRBV2
D: TRBD2
J: TRBJ2-1
size: once
length: 17
DNA: TGTGCCAGCAGTGAGCAAGGACTAGCGGGGGGCTTACGGGAGCAGTTCTTC
CDR3: CASSEQGLAGGLREQFF

V: TRBV3-1/TRBV3-2
D: TRBD2
J: TRBJ2-1
size: .
length: 17
DNA: TGTGCCAGCAGCCAAGATCTCCTAGCGGGGACCTACAATGAGCAGTTCTTC
CDR3: CASSQDLLAGTYNEQFF

V: TRBV30
D: .
J: TRBJ2-7
size: .
length: 12
DNA: TGTGCCTGGAGTGACAAATCCTACGAGCAGTACTTC
CDR3: CAWSDKSYEQYF

V: TRBV5-6
D: .
J: TRBJ2-4
size: .
length: 13
DNA: TGTGCCAGCAGCTTGGACAGGGATAACATTCAGTACTTC
CDR3: CASSLDRDNIQYF

V: TRBV4-1
D: .
J: TRBJ2-5
size: once
length: 16
DNA: TGCGCCAGCAGCCGCGTCATGAGGACAGAACAAGAGACCCAGTACTTC
CDR3: CASSRVMRTEQETQYF

V: TRBV29-1
D: .
J: TRBJ1-1
size: .
length: 13
DNA: TGCAGCGTTGAAGTAGGACACAACACTGAAGCTTTCTTT
CDR3: CSVEVGHNTEAFF

V: TRBV19
D: .
J: TRBJ1-1
size: .
length: 15
DNA: TGTGCCAGTACCTTCGACTCAGAGGGAAACACTGAAGCTTTCTTT
CDR3: CASTFDSEGNTEAFF

V: TRBV3-1/TRBV3-2
D: .
J: TRBJ1-2
size: once
length: 15
DNA: TGTGCCAGCAGCCTAACCGGGACACCAAACTATGGCTACACCTTC
CDR3: CASSLTGTPNYGYTF

V: TRBV13
D: TRBD1
J: TRBJ2-7
size: .
length: 15
DNA: TGTGCCAGCAGCTTAGCAGGGCAGGGGGCCTACGAGCAGTACTTC
CDR3: CASSLAGQGAYEQYF

V: TRBV9
D: .
J: TRBJ2-1
size: .
length: 15
DNA: TGTGCCAGCAGCGGAGGGACTGGGGGGTACAATGAGCAGTTCTTC
CDR3: CASSGGTGGYNEQFF

V: TRBV4-1
D: .
J: TRBJ2-1
size: .
length: 18
DNA: TGCGCCAGCAGCCAAGGGGTACGAGGGCCCGGGGGTTACAATGAGCAGTTCTTC
CDR3: CASSQGVRGPGGYNEQFF

V: TRBV2
D: TRBD2
J: TRBJ2-1
size: few
length: 15
DNA: TGTGCCAGCAGGAAGACTAGCGGGGAGTACAATGAGCAGTTCTTC
CDR3: CASRKTSGEYNEQFF

V: TRBV5-5
D: TRBD1
J: TRBJ1-5
size: .
length: 14
DNA: TGTGCCAGCAGACCTGACAGGGGGGATCAGCCCCAGCATTTT
CDR3: CASRPDRGDQPQHF

V: TRBV7-6
D: TRBD2
J: TRBJ2-1
size: few
length: 17
DNA: TGTGCCAGCAGCGAGGCGACTAGCGGGGGGGCTTACAATGAGCAGTTCTTC
CDR3: CASSEATSGGAYNEQFF

V: TRBV5-6
D: .
J: TRBJ2-1
size: once
length: 12
DNA: TGTGCCAGCAGCTTGGACGGGAATGAGCAGTTCTTC
CDR3: CASSLDGNEQFF

V: TRBV5-1
D: TRBD1
J: TRBJ1-1
size: once
length: 17
DNA: TGCGCCAGCAGCTCCATGGGGGCAGGGGGACCGAACACTGAAGCTTTCTTT
CDR3: CASSSMGAGGPNTEAFF

V: TRBV6-5
D: .
J: TRBJ2-1
size: .
length: 15
DNA: TGTGCCAGCACCTACCGGAAAATTTTGGGGAGTGAGCAGTTCTTC
CDR3: CASTYRKILGSEQFF

V: TRBV30
D: .
J: TRBJ1-4
size: .
length: 14
DNA: TGTGCCTGGTCACCGGGGCAGGGGAATGAAAAACTGTTTTTT
CDR3: CAWSPGQGNEKLFF

V: TRBV5-1
D: .
J: TRBJ2-5
size: .
length: 14
DNA: TGCGCCAGCAGCGCGGGGACAGAAAAAGAGACCCAGTACTTC
CDR3: CASSAGTEKETQYF

V: TRBV7-8
D: .
J: TRBJ1-5
size: .
length: 15
DNA: TGTGCCAGCAGCTTATTGACAGCCAGCAATCAGCCCCAGCATTTT
CDR3: CASSLLTASNQPQHF